This T cell receptor beta chain derives from a study of cytomegalovirus exposure and HLA in healthy donors. Study-wide points: High sensitivity and specificity were reportedly achieved when the classifier diagnosed cytomegalovirus status. The authors confirmed in vitro that a few CMV-associated chains were specific for CMV antigens. Cytomegalovirus-associated TCR beta chains were listed, numbering 164.

With regard to this clone: Antigen: not known.

Sequenced by immunoSEQ multiplex PCR; TCRdb stores in-frame clones only, minus some. The data hold approximately 60,000 clones, with approximately 95% observed a single time. Germline CDR1 is SGHTA and CDR2 is FQGNSA. The CDR3 sequence is 15 residues long. V was clipped by 4 bases and J by 6 bases; unmatched bases: 8. Donors were drawn from the approximately 130-subject validation cohort, separate from the approximately 700-subject first cohort. V and J are TRBV7-2 and TRBJ2-1; 8 nucleotides agree with TRBD2. The sequenced sample consisted of PBMCs. The clonotype comes from a woman aged 18-35 years in good health and CMV-seropositive. The CDR3 protein is CASSSPNGGGNEQFF. CDR3 bases: TGTGCCAGCAGCTCCCCCAACGGGGGGGGCAATGAGCAGTTCTTC.